The clone carrying this T cell receptor (beta chain) was seen ten or more times. Its antigen is unidentified. The data are from a study of early T cells in non-severe SARS-CoV-2 infection. Findings and limits, study-wide: CD4 and private specificities were missed by VDJdb matching, which favored anti-spike CD8 responses.

Unique molecular identifiers were added to individual cDNA molecules. TCRdb analysed the 5' RACE reads with MiXCR anew, one entry per CDR3 protein. Found here are some 38,000 distinct CDR3 sequences, about 5% of them singletons; the top ten hold roughly 16%. Germline CDR1 MNHEY, CDR2 SVGEGT. The CDR3 runs 15 residues. The V gene lost 8 bases and the J gene lost 0 bases, with 16 bases spanning the gap. The TCR comes from an adult who was a healthcare worker with PCR-confirmed SARS-CoV-2 infection or an uninfected control (not recorded which). The rearrangement uses TRBV6-2 or TRBV6-3 and TRBJ2-5; a weak D match, TRBD1 (7 bases). The specimen was whole blood. The CDR3 protein is CASSGGQNYQETQYF. The CDR3 nucleotides are TGTGCCAGCTCCGGGGGACAGAATTACCAAGAGACCCAGTACTTC.